The next 12 T cell receptor beta chains were all read from a single sample in a study of T cells in Graves' hyperthyroidism and ophthalmopathy. Using RNA transcripts as the source, TCR beta CDR3 regions were amplified. Using the HTBI primer set, a first-round RT-PCR was run on the TCR CDR3. TCRdb passed the multiplex PCR reads through MiXCR, listing each CDR3 protein once. The data hold some 500,000 distinct CDR3 sequences, with about 15% observed a single time. The sequencing input was blood. Source of these receptors: a woman between 25 and 40 years old with Graves' ophthalmopathy.

V gene TRBV20-1 combines with J gene TRBJ1-5; TRBD1 is a possible D gene (5 bases). Germline V CDR1 and CDR2: DFQATT, SNEGSKA (reference sequence). This CDR3 spans 13 amino acids. The V end lost 1 base, the J end lost 7 bases, and 11 bases lay between the germline ends. This CDR3 reads CSARVPGSQPQHF. CDR3 sequence (DNA): TGCAGTGCTAGAGTACCAGGGTCACAGCCCCAGCATTTT.

The table lists this clonotype with a few counts. The CDR3 nucleotides read TGCAGTGCAACCGGGACAGAGAACACTGAAGCTTTCTTT. It translates to CSATGTENTEAFF. This chain joins TRBV20-1 and TRBJ1-1; 7 bases agree with TRBD1. V shed 6 bases, J shed 1 base, and the junction held 5 bases outside the gene matches. This CDR3 has 13 residues. In germline, CDR1 is DFQATT, CDR2 SNEGSKA (reference sequence).

A remark on this clonotype: This sequence may be a read error, since a much larger clone differs from it by one base. The V and J genes are TRBV18 and TRBJ2-5, with D possibly being TRBD1 (5 bases). The CDR3 loop spans 13 amino acids. Germline V gene data show CDR1 as KGHSH and CDR2 as LQKENI. V was cut by 5 bases and J by 0 bases, with 7 bases left in between. In DNA, the CDR3 is TGTGCCAGCTCAGTACAGGACCAAGAGACCCAGTACTTC. This codes for CASSVQDQETQYF. The full variable domain, in which reference TRBV18 and TRBJ2-5 provide the parts outside the CDR3, is NAGVMQNPRHLVRRRGQEARLRCSPMKGHSHVYWYRQLPEEGLKFMVYLQKENIIDESGMPKERFSAEFPKEGPSILRIQQVVRGDSAAYFCASSVQDQETQYFGPGTRLLVL.

CDR3 residues: CASSEGVWISSGANVLTF. The CDR3 nucleotides are TGTGCCAGCAGTGAAGGGGTATGGATTAGCTCTGGGGCCAACGTCCTGACTTTC. The V gene is TRBV6-1, the J gene TRBJ2-6, with D unresolved. The CDR3 is made up of 18 amino acids. V was shortened by 1 base and J by 0 bases, with 13 bases between the two germline ends. The germline V gene encodes CDR1 MNHNS and CDR2 SASEGT.

This clonotype was counted many times. V usage is TRBV28 and J usage is TRBJ2-7; no reliable D call. Trimming stripped 6 bases from V and 3 bases from J, with 15 bases between. Germline CDR1 and CDR2: MDHEN and SYDVKM. The CDR3 totals 14 residues. CDR3 DNA: TGTGCCAGCAGCTGGGCCCCAAGGAACTACGAGCAGTACTTC. Encoded protein: CASSWAPRNYEQYF. The variable domain in full, completed from reference TRBV28 and TRBJ2-7, reads DVKVTQSSRYLVKRTGEKVFLECVQDMDHENMFWYRQDPGLGLRLIYFSYDVKMKEKGDIPEGYSVSREKKERFSLILESASTNQTSMYLCASSWAPRNYEQYFGPGTRLTVT.

This chain uses TRBV3-2 with TRBJ2-1; TRBD2, the table's D call, lacks a check against the DNA. TRBV3-2 is marked as a pseudogene. The length of the CDR3 is 18 residues. The CDR3 sequence: CASSHRDSGPNSYNEQFF. In DNA, the CDR3 is TGTGCCAGCAGCCACCGGGACTCCGGGCCCAACTCCTACAATGAGCAGTTCTTC.

The chain is built from TRBV4-3 and TRBJ2-7; TRBD2 matches 7 bases. The CDR3 has 17 amino acids. Unmatched junction bases numbered 8, after V lost 0 bases and J lost 0 bases. Germline V lookup: CDR1 LGHNA, CDR2 YSLEER. Here the CDR3 DNA reads TGCGCCAGCAGCCAAGAATTTTTGCAGCGGGACTCCTACGAGCAGTACTTC. It yields the protein CASSQEFLQRDSYEQYF.

To note about this clonotype: A much larger clone sits a single nucleotide away, making a read error possible. J is TRBJ2-2 and V is TRBV12-3 or TRBV12-4; D is undetermined. Matching the DNA end better, TRBJ1-1 makes the J call doubtful. This CDR3 region has 15 residues. CDR3 sequence: CASSSLAKRPGRAFF. The CDR3 DNA reads TGTGCCAGCAGTTCTCTAGCTAAACGGCCGGGTAGAGCTTTCTTT.

The gene calls are TRBV7-3 and TRBJ2-3; D remains unclear. The CDR3 loop spans 15 amino acids. Germline V gives CDR1 SGHTA, CDR2 FQGTGA. With 5 bases removed from V and 0 bases from J, the gap between germline ends came to 12 bases. The CDR3 region is CASSPLYSSTDTQYF. The CDR3, as DNA: TGTGCCAGCAGCCCGCTTTACTCTAGCACAGATACGCAGTATTTT.

This clonotype was seen repeatedly, ten times or more. The rearrangement joins TRBV28 to TRBJ1-1; perhaps TRBD1 as D (5 bases). Trimming shortened V by 8 bases and J by 0 bases, and 16 bases separated the two germline ends. The CDR3 runs to 15 residues. From germline, CDR1 is MDHEN and CDR2 SYDVKM. Here the CDR3 DNA reads TGTGCCAGCGACGGGGCTGGAAACATGAACACTGAAGCTTTCTTT. Translating gives CASDGAGNMNTEAFF.

V gene TRBV7-2 combines with J gene TRBJ2-2; D gene ambiguous. From germline, CDR1 is SGHTA and CDR2 FQGNSA. The CDR3 consists of 16 residues. V shed 0 bases and J shed 3 bases, with 11 bases lying between them. In DNA form, the CDR3 reads TGTGCCAGCAGCTTAGCGCAGACACGTCACACCGGGGAGCTGTTTTTT. This sequence encodes CASSLAQTRHTGELFF.

Ten or more counts support this clonotype. The chain has TRBV29-1 and TRBJ2-5; D uncertain. Germline lookup yields CDR1 SQVTM and CDR2 ANQGSEA. The V end lost 4 bases, the J end lost 2 bases, and 11 bases lay between the germline ends. This CDR3 is 13 amino acids long. CDR3 DNA sequence: TGCAGCGTTGCGTCGGCAGTACAAGAGACCCAGTACTTC. Its translation is CSVASAVQETQYF.